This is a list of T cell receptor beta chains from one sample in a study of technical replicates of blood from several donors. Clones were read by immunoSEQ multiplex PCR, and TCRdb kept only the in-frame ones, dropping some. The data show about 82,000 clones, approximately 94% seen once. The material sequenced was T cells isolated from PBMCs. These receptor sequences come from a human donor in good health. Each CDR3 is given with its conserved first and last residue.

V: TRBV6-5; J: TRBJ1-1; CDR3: CASSYHRVLNTEAFF
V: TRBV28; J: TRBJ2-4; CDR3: CASSPGTMNIQYF
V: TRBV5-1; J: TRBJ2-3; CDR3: CASSPEGLAHLGDTQYF
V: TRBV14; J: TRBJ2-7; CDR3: CASSQVISVAYEQYF
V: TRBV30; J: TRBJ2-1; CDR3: CAWSVLGGNEQFF
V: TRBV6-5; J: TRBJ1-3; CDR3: CASREDRGGGNTIYF
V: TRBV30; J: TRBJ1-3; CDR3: CAWFGQLSGNTIYF
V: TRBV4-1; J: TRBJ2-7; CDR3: CASSQVGGAYEQYF
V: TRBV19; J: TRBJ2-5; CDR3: CASSMAETQYF
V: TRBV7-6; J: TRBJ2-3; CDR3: CASSLGTGLNTDTQYF
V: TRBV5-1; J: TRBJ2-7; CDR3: CASSLTSGSYEQYF
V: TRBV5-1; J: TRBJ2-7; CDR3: CASSLAPAGGSYEQYF
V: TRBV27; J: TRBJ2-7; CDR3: CASSLLGPDHEQYF
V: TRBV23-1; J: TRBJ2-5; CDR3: CASSQIGTSGSGCQETQYF
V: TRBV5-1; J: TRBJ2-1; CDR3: CASSLPGDQEQFF
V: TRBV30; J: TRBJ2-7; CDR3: CAWSEGGAGYEQYF